The 25 T cell receptor beta chains below come from one sample, sequenced in a study of blood T cell repertoires in COVID-19. Only in-frame clones appear in the TCRdb table, and some are missing; sequencing was by immunoSEQ multiplex PCR. Found here are over 200,000 clones, 80% to 90% of them singletons; the top ten hold 11%. The sample was peripheral blood. The source is a man aged 45 to 65 with COVID-19, enrolled during active disease.

This clone appeared a single time. The chain is built from TRBV20-1 and TRBJ2-5, with D unclear. Germline V CDR1 and CDR2: DFQATT, SNEGSKA (reference sequence). The CDR3 contains 10 residues. V gave up 5 bases and J gave up 5 bases, with 6 bases separating them. CDR3 in DNA: TGCAGTGCTTGGAGCGAGACCCAGTACTTC. Its protein product is CSAWSETQYF.

The V gene is TRBV5-5, the J gene TRBJ1-6; D ambiguous. The CDR3 runs to 16 residues. V was clipped by 4 bases and J by 0 bases, with 11 bases between them. Germline values: CDR1 SGHKS, CDR2 YYEKEE (reference sequence). This CDR3 is CASSQDINSYNSPLHF. The CDR3 DNA reads as TGTGCCAGCAGCCAAGACATAAACTCCTATAATTCACCCCTCCACTTT.

This chain connects TRBV5-5 to TRBJ2-5; 12 bases agree with TRBD2. The length of the CDR3 is 16 residues. Germline CDR1 is SGHKS and CDR2 is YYEKEE (reference sequence). With V trimmed by 4 bases and J by 5 bases, 9 bases remained unmatched. The CDR3 loop reads CASSQGLAGFGETQYF. CDR3 DNA: TGTGCCAGCAGCCAAGGACTAGCGGGATTCGGGGAGACCCAGTACTTC.

The V and J genes are TRBV3-1 (or the pseudogene TRBV3-2) and TRBJ2-7; 7 nucleotides match TRBD2. The CDR3 spans 15 residues. V was pared by 4 bases and J by 9 bases, with 15 bases of the junction left unmatched. Germline V gene sequence: CDR1 LGHDT, CDR2 YNNKEL (reference sequence). As DNA, the CDR3 is TGTGCCAGCAGCCCGAGACATATTTGGGCGGGAGTGCAGTACTTC. As protein: CASSPRHIWAGVQYF.

This rearrangement joins TRBV10-1 to TRBJ1-2; D gene unclear. V lost 3 bases and J lost 4, with 9 bases in between. This CDR3 region has 13 residues. Germline V lookup: CDR1 WNHNN, CDR2 SYGVQD (reference sequence). DNA of the CDR3: TGCGCCAGCAGTGAAACCCGGGGCTATGGCTACACCTTC. Encoded protein: CASSETRGYGYTF.

The J gene is TRBJ2-7, the V gene TRBV15, with 7 bases that match TRBD1. V dropped 0 bases and J dropped 4; count of bases not matched to a gene: 9. CDR3 size: 16 residues. CDR1 LNHNV and CDR2 YYDKDF come from the germline V gene (reference sequence). The CDR3: CATSRDGHRGTYEQYF. CDR3 DNA sequence: TGTGCCACCAGCAGAGATGGCCACAGGGGAACTTACGAGCAGTACTTC.

This chain connects TRBV5-1 to TRBJ1-2; 8 bases map to TRBD1. Losses at the gene ends were 4 bases for V and 0 bases for J; bases not matched to a gene: 2. Germline lookup yields CDR1 SGHRS and CDR2 YFSETQ. The CDR3 runs to 14 residues. CDR3 sequence reads: CASSRTGTNYGYTF. The CDR3 region has the DNA TGCGCCAGCAGCAGGACAGGGACTAACTATGGCTACACCTTC.

The rearrangement links TRBV7-2 to TRBJ2-1; tentative D call: TRBD1 (6 bases). This CDR3 region has 11 residues. Trimming shortened V by 5 bases and J by 14 bases, and 13 bases separated the two germline ends. Looked up from germline, CDR1 is SGHTA and CDR2 is FQGNSA. The CDR3 here is CASSTGLVKFF. DNA for the CDR3: TGTGCCAGCAGCACAGGGTTGGTAAAGTTCTTC. The full variable domain, with the rest looked up from reference TRBV7-2 and TRBJ2-1, is GAGVSQSPSNKVTEKGKDVELRCDPISGHTALYWYRQSLGQGLEFLIYFQGNSAPDKSGLPSDRFSAERTGGSVSTLTIQRTQQEDSAVYLCASSTGLVKFFGPGTRLTVL.

The genes are TRBV6-2 or TRBV6-3 and TRBJ2-2; D uncertain. With 1 base removed from V and 6 bases from J, the gap between germline ends came to 9 bases. This CDR3 has 14 amino acids. Germline V gives CDR1 MNHEY, CDR2 SVGEGT. The CDR3 loop is CASSYLVFAGELFF. The CDR3 bases are TGTGCCAGCAGTTACTTAGTTTTCGCCGGGGAGCTGTTTTTT.

V and J are TRBV29-1 and TRBJ2-7; D unclear. Germline V gives CDR1 SQVTM, CDR2 ANQGSEA. CDR3 size: 12 residues. The V gene lost 7 bases and the J gene lost 2 bases, with 12 bases spanning the gap. The CDR3 sequence is CSAFDGAYEQYF. The CDR3, as DNA: TGCAGCGCTTTCGACGGAGCCTACGAGCAGTACTTC.

The chain uses TRBV9 and TRBJ2-1, with 8 bases identical to TRBD2. The CDR3 sequence is 14 residues long. Germline trimming cut 0 bases from V and 7 bases from J; bases unmatched to any gene: 3. Germline assignment: CDR1 SGDLS and CDR2 YYNGEE. The CDR3 nucleotides are TGTGCCAGCAGCGTAGCGGGGGGGTTAAATGAGCAGTTCTTC. As protein: CASSVAGGLNEQFF.

The chain links TRBV11-2 to TRBJ2-7; TRBD2 matches 12 bases. The CDR3 runs to 18 residues. V trimming: 1 base; J trimming: 0 bases; junction bases outside the gene matches: 7. Germline lookup yields CDR1 SGHAT and CDR2 FQNNGV. The chain's CDR3 is CASSLVGTSGLSSYEQYF. Written as DNA, the CDR3 is TGTGCCAGCAGCTTAGTCGGGACTAGCGGGCTGAGCTCCTACGAGCAGTACTTC.

This sequence joins TRBV5-1 and TRBJ1-1; D possibly corresponds to TRBD1 (5 bases). Trimming shortened V by 0 bases and J by 3 bases, and 9 bases separated the two germline ends. In germline, CDR1 is SGHRS, CDR2 YFSETQ. CDR3 length: 14 residues. CDR3 in amino acids: CASSLAGGYTEAFF. The DNA of the CDR3 is TGCGCCAGCAGCTTGGCCGGGGGATACACTGAAGCTTTCTTT.

This clone was seen more than once but under ten times. The V call is TRBV7-9, the J call TRBJ1-2; tentatively, D is TRBD1 (6 bases). Germline V gives CDR1 SEHNR, CDR2 FQNEAQ (reference sequence). With 3 bases removed from V and 4 bases from J, the gap between germline ends came to 9 bases. CDR3 length: 13 residues. The CDR3 here is CASSFEDSYGYTF. The CDR3 DNA reads as TGTGCCAGCAGCTTCGAGGACAGCTATGGCTACACCTTC. The whole variable domain, remainder taken from reference TRBV7-9 and TRBJ1-2, is DTGVSQNPRHKITKRGQNVTFRCDPISEHNRLYWYRQTLGQGPEFLTYFQNEAQLEKSRLLSDRFSAERPKGSFSTLEIQRTEQGDSAMYLCASSFEDSYGYTFGSGTRLTVV.

V usage is TRBV4-1 and J usage is TRBJ1-4; D unclear. From germline, CDR1 is MGHRA and CDR2 YSYEKL. Trimming cost V 1 base and J 0 bases, with 9 bases left between them. The CDR3 totals 16 residues. For the CDR3, the DNA is TGCGCCAGCAGCCAAGCAGGAACCTCAACTAATGAAAAACTGTTTTTT. It is translated as CASSQAGTSTNEKLFF.

The rearrangement uses TRBV24-1 and TRBJ1-5; 8 nucleotides match TRBD1. Germline-derived CDR1 and CDR2 are KGHDR and SFDVKD. The CDR3 length is 16 residues. With 3 bases clipped from V and 2 bases from J, the junction kept 5 bases outside the gene matches. CDR3 region: CATSDAGTGGNQPQHF. In DNA form, the CDR3 reads TGTGCCACCAGTGATGCCGGGACAGGAGGCAATCAGCCCCAGCATTTT.

The chain carries TRBV28 and TRBJ1-3; the match to TRBD1 covers 9 bases. Germline V gene sequence: CDR1 MDHEN, CDR2 SYDVKM. J lost 2 bases, V lost 11 bases, and 4 bases had no gene match. This CDR3 has 13 amino acids. CDR3 protein: CAAGQGAGNTIYF. CDR3 in DNA: TGTGCCGCGGGACAGGGCGCTGGAAACACCATATATTTT.

The rearrangement links TRBV24-1 to TRBJ1-5, with D uncertain. Between the trimmed V and J ends, which lost 9 bases and 2 bases, there was a span of 7 bases. The CDR3 is 12 residues long. Germline CDR1 KGHDR, CDR2 SFDVKD. This CDR3 reads CATAQGNQPQHF. The CDR3 DNA sequence: TGTGCCACCGCTCAGGGCAATCAGCCCCAGCATTTT.

This chain links TRBV7-2 with TRBJ1-4; 8 bases agree with TRBD1. The CDR3 has 15 amino acids. Germline V gene sequence: CDR1 SGHTA, CDR2 FQGNSA. V shed 3 bases, J shed 6 bases, and the junction held 6 bases outside the gene matches. The CDR3 coding sequence is TGTGCCAGCAGCTTCCGACAGGGGACCTATGAAAAACTGTTTTTT. This sequence encodes CASSFRQGTYEKLFF.

This chain joins TRBV7-6 and TRBJ2-1, with TRBD1 identical over 7 bases. Germline loops: CDR1 SGHVS, CDR2 FNYEAQ. The CDR3 covers 16 residues. V shed 5 bases and J 1 base; nucleotides not matched to a gene: 8. The CDR3 is CASSGRQGGSYNEQFF. In nucleotides, the CDR3 is TGTGCCAGCAGCGGACGACAGGGTGGTTCCTACAATGAGCAGTTCTTC.

This chain connects TRBV14 to TRBJ2-3; TRBD2 aligns across 9 bases. The CDR3 covers 17 residues. Losses at the gene ends were 0 bases for V and 3 bases for J; bases not matched to a gene: 7. The germline V gene encodes CDR1 SGHDN and CDR2 FVKESK. CDR3 bases: TGTGCCAGCAGCCAAGATTTCCTAGCGGGAATAACAGATACGCAGTATTTT. This gives the protein CASSQDFLAGITDTQYF.

This clone was recorded only once. This chain connects TRBV10-3 to TRBJ2-7; D gene unclear. V lost 7 bases to trimming and J lost 5 bases, with 18 bases between them. Per the germline V gene, CDR1 is ENHRY and CDR2 is SYGVKD. This CDR3 has 14 residues. CDR3 DNA: TGTGCCATCACCCCAAGCGTCATACCCAACGAGCAGTACTTC. Protein: CAITPSVIPNEQYF.

V usage is TRBV5-1 and J usage is TRBJ1-1; D may be TRBD1 (5 bases). V dropped 4 bases and J dropped 0 bases, with 22 bases sitting between them. CDR3 length equals 18 residues. Germline CDR1 reads SGHRS; CDR2 reads YFSETQ. The CDR3 loop reads CASSAGGLIGALNTEAFF. The DNA of the CDR3 is TGCGCCAGCAGCGCTGGCGGATTAATTGGGGCTTTGAACACTGAAGCTTTCTTT.

This rearrangement joins TRBV3-1 (or the pseudogene TRBV3-2) to TRBJ2-1; 8 bases fit TRBD2. The CDR3 length is 14 residues. J gave up 8 bases and V 3 bases, and 6 bases lay outside the gene matches. The germline V gene encodes CDR1 LGHDT and CDR2 YNNKEL (reference sequence). DNA of the CDR3: TGTGCCAGCAGCCAGGGCGGGGGGTCCGATGAGCAGTTCTTC. Amino acids: CASSQGGGSDEQFF.

This sequence joins TRBV5-5 and TRBJ1-1; D gene unclear. The CDR3 runs 13 residues. Germline V gene lookup returns CDR1 SGHKS and CDR2 YYEKEE (reference sequence). Trimming took 1 base from V and 4 from J, leaving 8 bases between them. The CDR3 nucleotides are TGTGCCAGCAGCTTGCGGGAATTCACTGAAGCTTTCTTT. The encoded protein is CASSLREFTEAFF.